This passage covers 20 T cell receptor beta chains from one sample sequenced in a study of blood T cell repertoires in COVID-19. Sequencing was performed with immunoSEQ multiplex PCR; in TCRdb, only in-frame clones are kept and a portion is missing. The data show a few hundred thousand clones, with 85% to 90% seen just once and around 0.93% held by the top ten. The sequenced sample was peripheral blood. The receptors come from a woman aged 40 to 55 with COVID-19, enrolled during active disease.

The rearrangement uses TRBV28 and TRBJ1-6; TRBD1 aligns across 9 bases. Per the germline V gene, CDR1 is MDHEN and CDR2 is SYDVKM. V gave up 3 bases and J gave up 6 bases; unmatched junction bases: 6. The CDR3 sequence is 16 residues long. The CDR3 DNA reads TGTGCCAGCAGTTTGCTACAGGGGGCGCCTAATTCACCCCTCCACTTT. Residues: CASSLLQGAPNSPLHF.

The chain joins TRBV5-5 to TRBJ2-7; D gene unclear. The V and J ends lost 1 base and 6 bases respectively, with 14 bases between them. The CDR3 length is 14 residues. Germline assignment: CDR1 SGHKS and CDR2 YYEKEE (reference sequence). This CDR3 is CASSLQSNLGEQYF. For the CDR3, the DNA is TGTGCCAGCAGCTTGCAATCCAACCTCGGCGAGCAGTACTTC.

V gene TRBV5-5 combines with J gene TRBJ2-5; TRBD2 is a possible D gene (6 bases). The CDR3 runs 15 residues. CDR1 is SGHKS, CDR2 YYEKEE, per germline (reference sequence). The V gene lost 4 bases and the J gene lost 4 bases, with 17 bases spanning the gap. The CDR3 DNA reads as TGTGCCAGCAGCGCGTTGGTTGGGGGGAGAGAGACCCAGTACTTC. Its protein is CASSALVGGRETQYF.

The chain carries TRBV7-2 and TRBJ1-1, with 7 bases identical to TRBD1. This CDR3 spans 17 amino acids. Per germline, CDR1 SGHTA and CDR2 FQGNSA. V was pared by 5 bases and J by 2 bases, with 14 bases of the junction left unmatched. Here the CDR3 DNA reads TGTGCCAGCAGCCCTATCCCGAGCAGGGGGATAAACACTGAAGCTTTCTTT. Its protein is CASSPIPSRGINTEAFF.

In its sample, this clone was seen once. The V gene is TRBV7-2, the J gene TRBJ2-7, with D tentatively TRBD2 (8 bases). The V and J ends lost 5 bases and 3 bases respectively, with 17 bases between them. This CDR3 contains 15 residues. Germline V CDR1 and CDR2: SGHTA, FQGNSA. CDR3 sequence (DNA): TGTGCCAGCAGCAGGCGGGAGGCAGGGGGCTACGAGCAGTACTTC. Translating it yields CASSRREAGGYEQYF.

Only a few counts were recorded for this clone. V gene TRBV11-1 combines with J gene TRBJ2-5, with D perhaps matching TRBD1 (5 bases). V dropped 2 bases and J dropped 3 bases, with 16 bases sitting between them. There are 16 residues in the CDR3. Germline values: CDR1 SGHAT, CDR2 FQDESV (reference sequence). This chain's CDR3 is CASSLMAGWEEETQYF. CDR3 bases: TGTGCCAGCAGCTTAATGGCAGGGTGGGAAGAAGAGACCCAGTACTTC.

This clone was counted a few times. The DNA for the CDR3 is TGTGCCAGCTCACCACTTTTAGCGAAAAATTCACCCCTCCACTTT. Translated, it gives CASSPLLAKNSPLHF. The chain recombines TRBV18 with TRBJ1-6; D is ambiguous. V was shortened by 1 base and J by 7 bases, with 11 bases between the two germline ends. Germline CDR1 reads KGHSH; CDR2 reads LQKENI. The CDR3 totals 15 residues.

This rearrangement joins TRBV27 to TRBJ2-7; 7 bases match TRBD1. The CDR3 is 11 amino acids. Germline-derived CDR1 and CDR2 are MNHEY and SMNVEV (reference sequence). V lost 8 bases, J lost 4 bases, and 2 bases stayed unmatched. The CDR3 DNA reads TGTGCCAGCGCCAGGGGGTACGAGCAGTACTTC. Amino acid sequence: CASARGYEQYF.

This chain uses TRBV24-1 with TRBJ2-1; D might be TRBD1 (5 bases). The germline CDR1 and CDR2 sequences are KGHDR and SFDVKD. V was pared by 7 bases and J by 8 bases, with 14 bases between. The CDR3 covers 13 residues. The CDR3 loop is CATRSGWTDEQFF. DNA of the CDR3: TGTGCCACCAGATCAGGGTGGACCGATGAGCAGTTCTTC.

The chain is built from TRBV2 and TRBJ2-5; 7 bases map to TRBD1. Unmatched junction bases numbered 2, after V lost 7 bases and J lost 0 bases. Germline-derived CDR1 and CDR2 are SNHLY and FYNNEI. The CDR3 runs to 13 residues. The CDR3: CASNGQDQETQYF. The DNA for the CDR3 is TGTGCCAGCAATGGACAGGACCAAGAGACCCAGTACTTC.

The DNA of the CDR3 is TGTGCCAGCAGCTCCCGGCGGAACAATGAGCAGTTCTTC. Translating it yields CASSSRRNNEQFF. The chain employs TRBV7-2 and TRBJ2-1; D remains ambiguous. Trimming took 4 bases from V and 5 from J, leaving 9 bases between them. Germline-derived CDR1 and CDR2 are SGHTA and FQGNSA. The CDR3 length is 13 residues.

The J gene is TRBJ2-5, the V gene TRBV7-2; 9 bases align to TRBD1. The CDR3 extends over 15 amino acids. The V and J ends lost 5 bases and 5 bases, in that order; junction bases with no gene match: 9. CDR1 is SGHTA, CDR2 FQGNSA, per germline. The CDR3 here is CASSINRGRGETQYF. The CDR3 DNA follows: TGTGCCAGCAGCATCAACAGGGGGCGCGGGGAGACCCAGTACTTC.

The chain carries TRBV19 and TRBJ2-1; 10 bases align to TRBD2. V lost 5 bases to trimming and J lost 8 bases; unmatched junction nucleotides: 6. Germline CDR1 and CDR2: LNHDA and SQIVND (reference sequence). CDR3 length: 14 amino acids. The CDR3 protein is CASSSSGRADEQFF. As DNA, the CDR3 is TGTGCCAGTAGTTCCAGCGGGAGGGCAGATGAGCAGTTCTTC.

The CDR3 sequence: CASSPRGGSNYGYTF. In DNA, the CDR3 is TGTGCCAGCAGCCCCCGGGGGGGCTCTAACTATGGCTACACCTTC. The V gene is TRBV3-1 (or the pseudogene TRBV3-2), the J gene TRBJ1-2, with a weak D call TRBD1 (6 bases). Germline-derived CDR1 and CDR2 are LGHDT and YNNKEL (reference sequence). V dropped 4 bases and J dropped 0 bases, with 12 bases sitting between them. The CDR3 is 15 amino acids.

Here the CDR3 DNA reads TGTGCCAGCAGCGTAGCAGGGATCCCCAATCAGCCCCAGCATTTT. Its protein product is CASSVAGIPNQPQHF. The chain is built from TRBV9 and TRBJ1-5; a weak D match, TRBD1 (5 bases). CDR1 is SGDLS, CDR2 YYNGEE, per germline. The CDR3 totals 15 residues. With 0 bases removed from V and 3 bases from J, the gap between germline ends came to 10 bases.

V gene TRBV6-5 combines with J gene TRBJ2-7; possibly TRBD2 for D (6 bases). Germline CDR1 MNHEY, CDR2 SVGAGI. Between the trimmed V and J ends, which lost 11 bases and 3 bases, there was a span of 17 bases. The CDR3 extends over 13 amino acids. In DNA, the CDR3 is TGTGCCTGCGTAGCGGCAGGCTTCTACGAGCAGTACTTC. It yields the protein CACVAAGFYEQYF.

The rearrangement links TRBV3-1 (or the pseudogene TRBV3-2) to TRBJ2-7; D is possibly TRBD1 (6 bases). The CDR3 consists of 14 residues. Trimming took 5 bases from V and 9 from J, leaving 20 bases between them. Germline assignment: CDR1 LGHDT and CDR2 YNNKEL (reference sequence). For the CDR3, the DNA is TGTGCCAGCAGCGCTCGCCAGACAGGTTTTGGGCAGTACTTC. Amino acids: CASSARQTGFGQYF.

This clone was picked up a small number of times. Here the CDR3 DNA reads TGTGCCAGCATCACCGGGATAAATTCCTACGAGCAGTACTTC. As protein: CASITGINSYEQYF. This rearrangement joins TRBV6-6 to TRBJ2-7; maybe TRBD2 (5 bases). CDR1 and CDR2 (germline): MNHNY, SVGAGI (reference sequence). The CDR3 is made up of 14 amino acids. V lost 7 bases and J lost 1, with 14 bases in between.

V is TRBV28 and J is TRBJ2-5; D unresolved. The germline V gene encodes CDR1 MDHEN and CDR2 SYDVKM. The germline V and J ends were trimmed by 5 bases and 2 bases, with 6 bases remaining between them. The CDR3 runs to 12 residues. CDR3 in DNA: TGTGCCAGCAGTCTCCCTCAAGAGACCCAGTACTTC. Its translation: CASSLPQETQYF.

The rearrangement uses TRBV4-3 and TRBJ1-2; possible D gene TRBD1, 5 bases. CDR3 length: 13 amino acids. With 4 bases removed from V and 6 bases from J, the gap between germline ends came to 12 bases. Germline assignment: CDR1 LGHNA and CDR2 YSLEER. Written as DNA, the CDR3 is TGCGCCAGCAGCCCGGCGACCAGGGATGGCTACACCTTC. Its protein product is CASSPATRDGYTF.